This paragraph reports one T cell receptor beta chain. Its antigen is still unknown. One end of the junction is discordant with germline, which a read error may explain. CDR3 length: 15 amino acids. These data belong to a study of post-analysis software for immune sequencing data. Prepared TCR beta cDNA libraries contained unique molecular identifiers. Researchers reported some 500,000 cDNA molecules coming from roughly 0.93 to 9.6 million T cells. Each CDR3 protein gets one entry after TCRdb re-called the PCR reads with MiXCR. This sample has around 200,000 distinct CDR3 sequences, with 25% to 30% found just once. General study points: Five TRBV segments were more frequent in patients than controls; TRBV5-6, TRBV5-1 and TRBV20-1 belonged to this group. Samples from one preparation batch, clustered by F measure, grouped strongly together.

Sequenced material: blood. The receptor's source is a girl aged 2-17 years with multiple sclerosis. This chain connects TRBV12-3 or TRBV12-4 to TRBJ2-1, with 9 bases matching TRBD1. As DNA, the CDR3 is TGTGCCAGCAGTCCTACAGGGGGCTCCTACAATGGGCAGTTCTTC. This codes for CASSPTGGSYNGQFF.